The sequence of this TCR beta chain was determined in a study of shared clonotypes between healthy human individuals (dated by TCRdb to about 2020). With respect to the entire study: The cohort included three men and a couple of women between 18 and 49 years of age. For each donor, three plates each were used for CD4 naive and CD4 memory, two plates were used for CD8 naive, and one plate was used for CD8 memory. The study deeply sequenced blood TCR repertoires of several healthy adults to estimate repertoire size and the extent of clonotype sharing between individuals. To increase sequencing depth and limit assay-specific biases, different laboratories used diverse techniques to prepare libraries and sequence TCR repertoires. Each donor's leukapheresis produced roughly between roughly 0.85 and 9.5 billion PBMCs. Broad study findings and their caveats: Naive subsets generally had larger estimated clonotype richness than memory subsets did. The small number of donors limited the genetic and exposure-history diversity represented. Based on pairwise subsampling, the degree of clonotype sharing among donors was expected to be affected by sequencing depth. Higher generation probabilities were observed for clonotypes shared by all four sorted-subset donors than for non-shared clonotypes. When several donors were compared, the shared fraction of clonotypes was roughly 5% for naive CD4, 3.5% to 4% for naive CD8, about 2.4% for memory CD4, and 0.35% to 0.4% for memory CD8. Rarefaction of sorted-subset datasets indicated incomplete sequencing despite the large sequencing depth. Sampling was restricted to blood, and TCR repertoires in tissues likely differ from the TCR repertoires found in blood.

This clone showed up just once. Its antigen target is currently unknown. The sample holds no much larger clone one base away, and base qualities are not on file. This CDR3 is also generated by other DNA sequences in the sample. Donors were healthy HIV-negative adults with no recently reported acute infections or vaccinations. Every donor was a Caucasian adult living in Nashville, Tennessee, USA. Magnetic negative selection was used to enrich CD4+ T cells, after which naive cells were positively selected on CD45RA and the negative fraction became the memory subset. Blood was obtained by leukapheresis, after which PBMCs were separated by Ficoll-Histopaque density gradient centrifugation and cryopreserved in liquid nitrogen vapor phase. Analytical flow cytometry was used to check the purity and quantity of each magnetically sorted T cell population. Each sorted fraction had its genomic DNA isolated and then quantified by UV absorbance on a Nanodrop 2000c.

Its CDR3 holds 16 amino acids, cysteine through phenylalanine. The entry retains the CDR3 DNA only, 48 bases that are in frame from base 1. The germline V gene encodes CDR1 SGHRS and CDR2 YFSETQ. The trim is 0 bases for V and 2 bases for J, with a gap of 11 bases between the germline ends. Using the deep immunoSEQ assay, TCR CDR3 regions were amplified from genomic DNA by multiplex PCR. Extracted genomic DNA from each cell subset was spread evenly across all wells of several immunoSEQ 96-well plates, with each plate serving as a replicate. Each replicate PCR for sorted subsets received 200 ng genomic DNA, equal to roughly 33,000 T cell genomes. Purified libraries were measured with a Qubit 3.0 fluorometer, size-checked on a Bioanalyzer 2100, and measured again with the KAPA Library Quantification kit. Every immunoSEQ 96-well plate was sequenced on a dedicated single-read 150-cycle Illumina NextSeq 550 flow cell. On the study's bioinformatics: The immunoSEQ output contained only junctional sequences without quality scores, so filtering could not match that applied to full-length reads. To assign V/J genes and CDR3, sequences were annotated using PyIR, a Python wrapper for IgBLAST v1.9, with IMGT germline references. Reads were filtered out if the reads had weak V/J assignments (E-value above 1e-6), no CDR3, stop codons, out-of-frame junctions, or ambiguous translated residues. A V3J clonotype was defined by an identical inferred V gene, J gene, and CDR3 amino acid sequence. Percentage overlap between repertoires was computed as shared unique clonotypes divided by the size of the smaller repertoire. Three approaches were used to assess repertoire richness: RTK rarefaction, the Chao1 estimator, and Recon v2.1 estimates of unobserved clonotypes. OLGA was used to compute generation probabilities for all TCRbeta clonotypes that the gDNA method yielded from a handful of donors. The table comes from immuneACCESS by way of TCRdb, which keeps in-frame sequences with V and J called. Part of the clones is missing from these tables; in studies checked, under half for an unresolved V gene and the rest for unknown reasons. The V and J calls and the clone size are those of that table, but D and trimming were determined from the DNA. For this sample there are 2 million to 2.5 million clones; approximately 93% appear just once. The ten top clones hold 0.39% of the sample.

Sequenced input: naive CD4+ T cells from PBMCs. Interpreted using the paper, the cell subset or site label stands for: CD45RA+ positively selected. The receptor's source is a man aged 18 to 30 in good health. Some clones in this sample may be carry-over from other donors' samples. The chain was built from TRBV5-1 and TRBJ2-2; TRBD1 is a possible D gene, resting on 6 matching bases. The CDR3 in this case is CASSLVPGANTGELFF. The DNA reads TGCGCCAGCAGCTTGGTGCCAGGGGCTAACACCGGGGAGCTGTTTTTT.